The sequence of this TCR beta chain was determined in a study of control samples from healthy donors and cancer patients. Sequencing used immunoSEQ multiplex PCR; TCRdb keeps in-frame clones, though not all of them. Found here are about 150,000 clones, about 94% of them singletons; the top ten hold 4.5% to 6%. The length of the CDR3 is 16 residues. Germline values: CDR1 PRHDT, CDR2 FYEKMQ (reference sequence). The trim removed 5 bases at V and 2 bases at J, leaving 5 bases unmatched. The sample taken for sequencing was blood. The chain combines TRBV13 with TRBJ1-3; 11 bases align to TRBD1. This sequence was found in a man aged 35-49 years in good health. The CDR3 region has the DNA TGTGCCAGCAGCGCGGGACAGGGGGTCCCTGGAAACACCATATATTTT. Amino acids: CASSAGQGVPGNTIYF.